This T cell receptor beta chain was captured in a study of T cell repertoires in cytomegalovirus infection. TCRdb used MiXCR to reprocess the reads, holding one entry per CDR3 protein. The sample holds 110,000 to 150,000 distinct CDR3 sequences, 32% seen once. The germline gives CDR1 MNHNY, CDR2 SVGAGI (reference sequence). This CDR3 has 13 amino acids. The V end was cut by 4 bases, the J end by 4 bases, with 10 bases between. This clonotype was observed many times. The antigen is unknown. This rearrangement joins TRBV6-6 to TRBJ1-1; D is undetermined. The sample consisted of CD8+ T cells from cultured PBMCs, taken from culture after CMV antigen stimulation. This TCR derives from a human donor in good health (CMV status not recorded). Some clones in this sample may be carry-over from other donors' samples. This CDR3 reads CASSSLGGTEAFF. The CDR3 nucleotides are TGTGCCAGCAGTTCCCTCGGTGGCACTGAAGCTTTCTTT.